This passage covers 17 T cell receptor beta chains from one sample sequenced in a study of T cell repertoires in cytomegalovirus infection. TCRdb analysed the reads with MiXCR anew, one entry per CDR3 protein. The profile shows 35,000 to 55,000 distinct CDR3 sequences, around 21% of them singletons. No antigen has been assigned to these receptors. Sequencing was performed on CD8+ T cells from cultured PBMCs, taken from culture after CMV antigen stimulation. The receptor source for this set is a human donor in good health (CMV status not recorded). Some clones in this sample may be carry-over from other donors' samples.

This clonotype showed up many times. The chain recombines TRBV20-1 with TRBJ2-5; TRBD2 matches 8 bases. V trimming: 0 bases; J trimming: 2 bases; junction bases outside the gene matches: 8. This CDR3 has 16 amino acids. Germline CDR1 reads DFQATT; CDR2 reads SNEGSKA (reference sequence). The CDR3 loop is CSARDSREGLQETQYF. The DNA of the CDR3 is TGCAGTGCTAGAGATTCCCGGGAGGGGTTACAAGAGACCCAGTACTTC.

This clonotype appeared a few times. The CDR3 spells CSASEAGGADTQYF. CDR3 sequence (DNA): TGCAGTGCGAGTGAGGCGGGAGGGGCAGATACGCAGTATTTT. V usage is TRBV20-1 and J usage is TRBJ2-3; 9 positions agree with TRBD2. This CDR3 has 14 residues. The V segment lost 6 bases and the J segment 4 bases; nucleotides outside the gene matches: 8. Germline V gives CDR1 DFQATT, CDR2 SNEGSKA (reference sequence).

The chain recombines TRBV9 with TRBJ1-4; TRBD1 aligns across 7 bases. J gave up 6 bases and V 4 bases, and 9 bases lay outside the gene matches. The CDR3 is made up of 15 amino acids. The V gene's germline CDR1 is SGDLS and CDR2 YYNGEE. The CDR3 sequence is CASSLDGQGDEKLFF. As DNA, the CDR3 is TGTGCCAGCAGCTTAGACGGTCAGGGGGATGAAAAACTGTTTTTT. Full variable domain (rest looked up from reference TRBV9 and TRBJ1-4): DSGVTQTPKHLITATGQRVTLRCSPRSGDLSVYWYQQSLDQGLQFLIQYYNGEERAKGNILERFSAQQFPDLHSELNLSSLELGDSALYFCASSLDGQGDEKLFFGSGTQLSVL.

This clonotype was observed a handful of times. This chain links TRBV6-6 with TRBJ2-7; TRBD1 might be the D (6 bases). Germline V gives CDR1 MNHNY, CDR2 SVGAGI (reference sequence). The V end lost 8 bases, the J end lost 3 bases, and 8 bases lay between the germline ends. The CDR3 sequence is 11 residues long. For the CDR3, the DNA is TGTGCCAGCCTAGGGGGCTACGAGCAGTACTTC. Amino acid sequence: CASLGGYEQYF.

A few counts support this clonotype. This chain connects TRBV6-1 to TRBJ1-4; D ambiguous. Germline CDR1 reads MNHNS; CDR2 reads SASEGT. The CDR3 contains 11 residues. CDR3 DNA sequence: TGTGCGTCGCAGCTGGATGAAAAACTGTTTTTT. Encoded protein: CASQLDEKLFF.

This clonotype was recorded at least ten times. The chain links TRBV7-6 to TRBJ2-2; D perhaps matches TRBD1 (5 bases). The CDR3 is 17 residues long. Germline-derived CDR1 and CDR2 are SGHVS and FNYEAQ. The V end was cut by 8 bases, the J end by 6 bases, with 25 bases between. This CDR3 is CASSDSSGQGSSGELFF. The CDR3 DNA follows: TGTGCCAGCTCAGATTCATCTGGTCAGGGTAGCTCCGGGGAGCTGTTTTTT.

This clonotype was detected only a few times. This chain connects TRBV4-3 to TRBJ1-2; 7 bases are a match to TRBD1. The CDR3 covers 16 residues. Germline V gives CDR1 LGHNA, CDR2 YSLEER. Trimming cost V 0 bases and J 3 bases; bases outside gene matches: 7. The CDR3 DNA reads TGCGCCAGCAGCCAAGATAGGGCAGGGGGGTACTATGGCTACACCTTC. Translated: CASSQDRAGGYYGYTF.

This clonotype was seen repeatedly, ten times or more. The CDR3 sequence is CASRGEMTATVRSGANVLTF. CDR3 in DNA: TGTGCCAGCAGAGGAGAAATGACAGCGACAGTCCGGTCTGGGGCCAACGTCCTGACTTTC. The chain employs TRBV12-3 or TRBV12-4 and TRBJ2-6, with D possibly being TRBD1 (5 bases). The CDR3 spans 20 residues. V lost 6 bases and J lost 1, with 25 bases in between.

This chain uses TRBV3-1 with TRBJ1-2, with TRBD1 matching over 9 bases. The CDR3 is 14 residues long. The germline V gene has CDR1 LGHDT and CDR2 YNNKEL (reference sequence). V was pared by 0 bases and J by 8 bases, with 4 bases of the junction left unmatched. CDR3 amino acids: CASSQDGQGKGYTF. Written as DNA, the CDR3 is TGTGCCAGCAGCCAAGATGGACAGGGGAAGGGCTACACCTTC.

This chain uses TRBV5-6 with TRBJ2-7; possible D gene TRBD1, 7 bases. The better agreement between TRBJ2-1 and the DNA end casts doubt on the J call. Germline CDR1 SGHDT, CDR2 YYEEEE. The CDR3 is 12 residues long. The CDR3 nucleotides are TGTGCCAGCAGCCGCGGGACAGCCCACCAGTTCTTC. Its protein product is CASSRGTAHQFF.

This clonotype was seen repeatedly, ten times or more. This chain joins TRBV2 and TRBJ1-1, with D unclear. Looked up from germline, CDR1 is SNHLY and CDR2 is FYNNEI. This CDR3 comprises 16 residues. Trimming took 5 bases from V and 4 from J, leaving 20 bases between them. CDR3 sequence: CASSPKGLSEGTEAFF. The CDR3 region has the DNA TGTGCCAGCAGTCCCAAGGGATTGAGTGAGGGCACTGAAGCTTTCTTT.

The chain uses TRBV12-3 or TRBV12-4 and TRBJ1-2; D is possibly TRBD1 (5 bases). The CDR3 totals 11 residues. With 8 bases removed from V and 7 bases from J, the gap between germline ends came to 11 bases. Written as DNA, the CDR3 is TGTGCCAGCGGGGGTGGTAGTGGCTACACCTTC. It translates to CASGGGSGYTF.

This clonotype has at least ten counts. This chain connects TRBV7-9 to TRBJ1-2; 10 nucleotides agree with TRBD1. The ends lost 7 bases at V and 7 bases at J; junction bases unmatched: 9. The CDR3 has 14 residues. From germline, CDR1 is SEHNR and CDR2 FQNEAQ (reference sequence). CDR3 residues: CASTPGTGVIGYTF. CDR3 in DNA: TGTGCCAGCACCCCTGGGACAGGGGTTATTGGCTACACCTTC.

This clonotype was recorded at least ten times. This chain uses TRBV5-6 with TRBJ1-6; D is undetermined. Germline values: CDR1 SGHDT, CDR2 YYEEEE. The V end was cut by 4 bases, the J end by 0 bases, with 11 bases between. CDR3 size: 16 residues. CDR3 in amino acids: CASSPMRSSYNSPLHF. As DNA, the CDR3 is TGTGCCAGCAGCCCCATGCGGAGCTCCTATAATTCACCCCTCCACTTT.

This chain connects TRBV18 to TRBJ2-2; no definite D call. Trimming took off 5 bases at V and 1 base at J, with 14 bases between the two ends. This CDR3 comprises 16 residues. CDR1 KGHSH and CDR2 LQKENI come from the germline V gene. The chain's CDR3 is CASSTTSQMNTGELFF. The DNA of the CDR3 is TGTGCCAGCTCAACCACAAGCCAGATGAACACCGGGGAGCTGTTTTTT.

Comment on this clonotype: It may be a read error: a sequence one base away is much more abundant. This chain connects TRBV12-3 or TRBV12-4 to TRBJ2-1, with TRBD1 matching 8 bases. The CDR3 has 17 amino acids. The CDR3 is CDSSFSGDRSPNNEQFF. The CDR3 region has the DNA TGTGACAGCAGTTTTTCAGGGGACAGGTCGCCGAACAATGAGCAGTTCTTC.

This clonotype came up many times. The CDR3 here is CASSSTGVDTQYF. In DNA form, the CDR3 reads TGTGCCAGCAGCTCCACAGGCGTAGATACGCAGTATTTT. This sequence joins TRBV7-2 and TRBJ2-3; D may be TRBD1 (5 bases). CDR1 and CDR2 (germline): SGHTA, FQGNSA. The CDR3 totals 13 residues. The ends were cut back, 4 bases at V and 5 bases at J, with 10 bases in the middle.